This T cell receptor (beta chain) was profiled in a study of cytomegalovirus exposure and HLA in healthy donors. Findings and caveats of the study: Reportedly, TCR beta sequences accurately predicted HLA-A and HLA-B alleles in most subjects. As confirmed in vitro, three CMV-associated chains were specific for CMV antigens.

Unmatched junction bases numbered 5, after V lost 2 bases and J lost 4 bases. Germline-derived CDR1 and CDR2 are SGHTA and FQGNSA. This CDR3 contains 15 residues. As for this clone: The target antigen is unknown.

60 Vbeta and 13 Jbeta primers were used in PCR. This table comes from immunoSEQ multiplex PCR, and its TCRdb copy is limited to in-frame clones, with some not included. The profile shows about 83,000 clones, roughly four fifths of them singletons. The sample consisted of PBMCs. The genes are TRBV7-2 and TRBJ1-2; 9 bases align to TRBD1. The receptor's source is a woman in her twenties or thirties in good health and CMV-seronegative. CDR3 residues: CASSLSPGQGYGYTF. CDR3 nucleotide sequence: TGTGCCAGCAGCTTAAGTCCGGGACAGGGCTATGGCTACACCTTC. The full variable domain, with the rest looked up from reference TRBV7-2 and TRBJ1-2, is GAGVSQSPSNKVTEKGKDVELRCDPISGHTALYWYRQSLGQGLEFLIYFQGNSAPDKSGLPSDRFSAERTGGSVSTLTIQRTQQEDSAVYLCASSLSPGQGYGYTFGSGTRLTVV.